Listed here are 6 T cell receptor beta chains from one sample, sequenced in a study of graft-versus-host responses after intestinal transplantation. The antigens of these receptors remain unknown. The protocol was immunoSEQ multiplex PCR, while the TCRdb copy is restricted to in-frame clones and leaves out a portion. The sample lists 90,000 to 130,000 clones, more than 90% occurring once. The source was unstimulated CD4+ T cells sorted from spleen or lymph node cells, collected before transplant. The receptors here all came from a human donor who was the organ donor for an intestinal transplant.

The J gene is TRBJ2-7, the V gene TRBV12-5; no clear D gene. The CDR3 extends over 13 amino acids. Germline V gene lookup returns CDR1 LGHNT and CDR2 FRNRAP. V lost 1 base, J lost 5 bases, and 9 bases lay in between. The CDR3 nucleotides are TGTGCTAGTGGTTTGGGCAATTGGAACGAGCAGTACTTC. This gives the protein CASGLGNWNEQYF. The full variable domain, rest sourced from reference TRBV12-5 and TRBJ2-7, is DARVTQTPRHKVTEMGQEVTMRCQPILGHNTVFWYRQTMMQGLELLAYFRNRAPLDDSGMPKDRFSAEMPDATLATLKIQPSEPRDSAVYFCASGLGNWNEQYFGPGTRLTVT.

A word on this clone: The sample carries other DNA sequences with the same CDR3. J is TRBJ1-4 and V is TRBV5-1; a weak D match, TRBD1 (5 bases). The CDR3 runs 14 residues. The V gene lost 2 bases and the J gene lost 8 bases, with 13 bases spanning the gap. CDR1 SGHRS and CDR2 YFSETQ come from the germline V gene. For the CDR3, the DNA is TGCGCCAGCAGCTTAGGCCAGGGTGGGGAAAAACTGTTTTTT. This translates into CASSLGQGGEKLFF.

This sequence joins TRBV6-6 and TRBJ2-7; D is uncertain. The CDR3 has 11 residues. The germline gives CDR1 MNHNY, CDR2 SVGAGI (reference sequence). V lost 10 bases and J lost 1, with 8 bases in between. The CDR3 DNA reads TGTGCCACCGACCGATCCTACGAGCAGTACTTC. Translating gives CATDRSYEQYF.

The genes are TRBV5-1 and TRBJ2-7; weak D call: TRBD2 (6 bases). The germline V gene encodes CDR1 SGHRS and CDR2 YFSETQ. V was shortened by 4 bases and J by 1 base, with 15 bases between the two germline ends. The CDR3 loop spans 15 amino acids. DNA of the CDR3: TGCGCCAGCAGCACCGGGACTCCTCCGTCCTACGAGCAGTACTTC. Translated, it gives CASSTGTPPSYEQYF.

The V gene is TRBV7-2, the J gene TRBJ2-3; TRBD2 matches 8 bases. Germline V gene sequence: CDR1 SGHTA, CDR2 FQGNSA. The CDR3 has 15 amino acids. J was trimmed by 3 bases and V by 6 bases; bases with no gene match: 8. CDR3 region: CASSFSGVGTDTQYF. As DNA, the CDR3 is TGTGCCAGCAGTTTTAGCGGGGTGGGAACAGATACGCAGTATTTT.

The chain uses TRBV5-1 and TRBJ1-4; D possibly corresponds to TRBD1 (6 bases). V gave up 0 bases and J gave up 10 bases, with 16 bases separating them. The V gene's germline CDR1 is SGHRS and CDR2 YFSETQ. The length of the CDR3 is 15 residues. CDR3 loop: CASSLGQEALGKLFF. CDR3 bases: TGCGCCAGCAGCTTGGGACAGGAGGCCCTGGGAAAACTGTTTTTT.